The next 9 T cell receptor beta chains were all read from a single sample in a study of T cell responses to AZD1222 COVID-19 vaccine. Sequencing was performed with immunoSEQ multiplex PCR; in TCRdb, only in-frame clones are kept and a portion is missing. Of about 150,000 clones in the sample, 94% are singletons; the top ten hold 0.95% to 1.5%. The sequencing used peripheral blood, collected on day 0 of AZD1222 vaccination. These receptors all stem from an adult in good health.

Only a few counts were recorded for this clone. The genes are TRBV27 and TRBJ2-2; no reliable D call. V was shortened by 6 bases and J by 7 bases, with 6 bases between the two germline ends. Germline V gene sequence: CDR1 MNHEY, CDR2 SMNVEV (reference sequence). This CDR3 comprises 11 residues. The CDR3 spells CASRQYGELFF. Here the CDR3 DNA reads TGTGCCAGCAGACAATACGGGGAGCTGTTTTTT.

This sequence joins TRBV7-2 and TRBJ2-7; TRBD1 might be the D (6 bases). CDR1 is SGHTA and CDR2 is FQGNSA in the germline V gene. The ends were cut back, 5 bases at V and 6 bases at J, with 14 bases in the middle. The CDR3 runs 13 residues. The CDR3 nucleotides read TGTGCCAGCAGCATGACAGGTCCTGGCGAGCAGTACGTC. Its protein is CASSMTGPGEQYV.

The chain employs TRBV5-1 and TRBJ2-3; weak D call: TRBD2 (6 bases). V lost 4 bases to trimming and J lost 1 base, with 10 bases between them. The CDR3 sequence is 14 residues long. Germline CDR1 is SGHRS and CDR2 is YFSETQ. CDR3 DNA sequence: TGCGCCAGCAGCCCGGGACTGGGCACAGATACGCAGTATTTT. It encodes CASSPGLGTDTQYF.

This chain uses TRBV11-2 with TRBJ2-7; 7 bases are a match to TRBD2. CDR1 is SGHAT and CDR2 is FQNNGV in the germline V gene. The CDR3 has 12 residues. J was trimmed by 6 bases and V by 3 bases; bases with no gene match: 2. The CDR3 DNA reads as TGTGCCAGCAGCTTGGAGCGGGGCGAGCAGTACGTC. It encodes CASSLERGEQYV.

Here the CDR3 DNA reads TGTGCCACCAGTGATACGGGGGGAAAAGGAAACACCATATATTTT. This codes for CATSDTGGKGNTIYF. The chain couples TRBV24-1 to TRBJ1-3, with D perhaps TRBD1 (5 bases). The V gene lost 3 bases and the J gene lost 4 bases, with 12 bases spanning the gap. Germline CDR1 is KGHDR and CDR2 is SFDVKD. CDR3 length equals 15 residues.

The chain carries TRBV11-3 and TRBJ1-3; possibly TRBD1 for D (5 bases). CDR1 and CDR2 from the germline V gene are SGHNT and YENEEA. This CDR3 spans 15 amino acids. The V end lost 1 base, the J end lost 4 bases, and 11 bases lay between the germline ends. The CDR3 spells CASSLGDGRGNTIYF. CDR3 in DNA: TGTGCCAGCAGCTTAGGGGACGGAAGAGGAAACACCATATATTTT.

This chain links TRBV7-9 with TRBJ2-2, with D hard to call. V lost 8 bases and J lost 2, with 12 bases in between. The CDR3 is 14 residues long. Germline V gene sequence: CDR1 SEHNR, CDR2 FQNEAQ (reference sequence). The CDR3 nucleotides read TGTGCCAGCGCAATAAAAGGCAACACCGGGGAGCTGTTTTTT. It is translated as CASAIKGNTGELFF.

The rearrangement links TRBV27 to TRBJ2-7, with TRBD1 matching over 8 bases. The CDR3 runs 13 residues. The germline V gene encodes CDR1 MNHEY and CDR2 SMNVEV (reference sequence). The CDR3 here is CAKTGGEAYEQYV. CDR3 nucleotides: TGTGCTAAAACAGGGGGAGAAGCCTACGAGCAGTACGTC.

This clone was seen once. The chain recombines TRBV6-5 with TRBJ2-5, with D possibly matching TRBD1 (5 bases). There are 13 residues in the CDR3. The V gene lost 5 bases and the J gene lost 5 bases, with 12 bases spanning the gap. The germline gives CDR1 MNHEY, CDR2 SVGAGI. The CDR3: CASSQGLWETQYF. CDR3 nucleotides: TGTGCCAGCAGTCAGGGTTTGTGGGAGACCCAGTACTTC.